Below, 6 T cell receptor beta chains from the same sample are listed, as sequenced in a study of shared clonotypes between healthy human individuals. The assay was immunoSEQ multiplex PCR, and TCRdb's table has in-frame clones only and misses some. The table lists 2,500,000 or so clones, about 92% of them singletons, with around 0.15% in the top ten. What was sequenced was naive CD4+ T cells sorted from blood. Subset denoted: CD45RA+ positively selected. The origin of the receptors is a man aged 18 to 30 in good health.

The chain couples TRBV23-1 to TRBJ2-7; maybe TRBD1 (6 bases). TRBV23-1 is treated as an ORF (open reading frame) with a function not yet certain. The CDR3 consists of 15 residues. The V end was cut by 0 bases, the J end by 7 bases, with 16 bases between. In DNA form, the CDR3 reads TGCGCCAGCAGTCAATCCGCGGACAGACCGAATGAGCAGTACTTC. This gives the protein CASSQSADRPNEQYF.

As for this clone: Other DNA sequences in the same sample also yield this CDR3. The chain is built from TRBV7-8 and TRBJ1-2, with a weak D call TRBD1 (6 bases). The CDR3 length is 14 residues. Trimming took 1 base from V and 4 from J, leaving 10 bases between them. Germline V gene lookup returns CDR1 SGHVS and CDR2 FQNEAQ. CDR3 nucleotide sequence: TGTGCCAGCAGCTTAGACAGGGATACCTATGGCTACACCTTC. The encoded protein is CASSLDRDTYGYTF.

In this sample, this clone turned up once. Other nucleotide sequences in the sample specify the same CDR3. This chain uses TRBV30 with TRBJ2-1; D unresolved. CDR1 and CDR2 (germline): GTSNPN, SVGIG (reference sequence). The CDR3 contains 13 residues. The germline V and J ends were trimmed by 0 bases and 4 bases, with 7 bases remaining between them. Here the CDR3 DNA reads TGTGCCTGGAGTGTACGGAGTTACAATGAGCAGTTCTTC. Its translation is CAWSVRSYNEQFF.

The chain employs TRBV19 and TRBJ1-5; 7 bases fit TRBD1. Looked up from germline, CDR1 is LNHDA and CDR2 is SQIVND (reference sequence). The CDR3 has 16 amino acids. V lost 8 bases to trimming and J lost 3 bases; unmatched junction nucleotides: 13. CDR3 in DNA: TGTGCCAGTTGCTATTCCGGGACAGCCCTCAATCAGCCCCAGCATTTT. Translated, it gives CASCYSGTALNQPQHF. Filled out from reference TRBV19 and TRBJ1-5, the complete variable domain reads DGGITQSPKYLFRKEGQNVTLSCEQNLNHDAMYWYRQDPGQGLRLIYYSQIVNDFQKGDIAEGYSVSREKKESFPLTVTSAQKNPTAFYLCASCYSGTALNQPQHFGDGTRLSIL.

The chain combines TRBV4-1 with TRBJ2-7; 9 bases map to TRBD1. After removal of 3 bases from V and 5 bases from J, the junction contained 8 bases not matched to a gene. The length of the CDR3 is 15 residues. Per the germline V gene, CDR1 is MGHRA and CDR2 is YSYEKL. CDR3 sequence: CASSHRTGARDEQYF. In nucleotides, the CDR3 is TGCGCCAGCAGCCATAGGACAGGGGCCAGGGACGAGCAGTACTTC.

About this clone: Other DNA sequences in the same sample also yield this CDR3. This chain uses TRBV30 with TRBJ1-5; TRBD1 is a possible D gene (5 bases). The germline V gene has CDR1 GTSNPN and CDR2 SVGIG (reference sequence). The CDR3 has 13 residues. Between the trimmed V and J ends, which lost 1 base and 1 base, there was a span of 5 bases. CDR3 sequence: CAWSGQSNQPQHF. CDR3 DNA: TGTGCCTGGAGTGGACAGAGCAATCAGCCCCAGCATTTT.